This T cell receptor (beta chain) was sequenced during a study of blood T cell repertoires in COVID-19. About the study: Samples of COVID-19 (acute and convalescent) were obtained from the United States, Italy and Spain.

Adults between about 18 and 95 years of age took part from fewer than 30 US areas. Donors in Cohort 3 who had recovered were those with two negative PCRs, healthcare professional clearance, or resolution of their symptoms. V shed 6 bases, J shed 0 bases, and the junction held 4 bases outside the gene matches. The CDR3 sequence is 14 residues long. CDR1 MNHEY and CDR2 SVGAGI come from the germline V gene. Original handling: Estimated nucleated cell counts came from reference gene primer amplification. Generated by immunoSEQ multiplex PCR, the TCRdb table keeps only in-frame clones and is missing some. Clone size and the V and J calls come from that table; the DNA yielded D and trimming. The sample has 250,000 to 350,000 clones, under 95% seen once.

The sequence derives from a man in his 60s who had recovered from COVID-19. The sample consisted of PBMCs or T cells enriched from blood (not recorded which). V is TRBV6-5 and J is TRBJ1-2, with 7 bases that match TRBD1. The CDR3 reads CASRGTATNYGYTF. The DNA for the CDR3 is TGTGCCAGCAGGGGGACAGCCACTAACTATGGCTACACCTTC.